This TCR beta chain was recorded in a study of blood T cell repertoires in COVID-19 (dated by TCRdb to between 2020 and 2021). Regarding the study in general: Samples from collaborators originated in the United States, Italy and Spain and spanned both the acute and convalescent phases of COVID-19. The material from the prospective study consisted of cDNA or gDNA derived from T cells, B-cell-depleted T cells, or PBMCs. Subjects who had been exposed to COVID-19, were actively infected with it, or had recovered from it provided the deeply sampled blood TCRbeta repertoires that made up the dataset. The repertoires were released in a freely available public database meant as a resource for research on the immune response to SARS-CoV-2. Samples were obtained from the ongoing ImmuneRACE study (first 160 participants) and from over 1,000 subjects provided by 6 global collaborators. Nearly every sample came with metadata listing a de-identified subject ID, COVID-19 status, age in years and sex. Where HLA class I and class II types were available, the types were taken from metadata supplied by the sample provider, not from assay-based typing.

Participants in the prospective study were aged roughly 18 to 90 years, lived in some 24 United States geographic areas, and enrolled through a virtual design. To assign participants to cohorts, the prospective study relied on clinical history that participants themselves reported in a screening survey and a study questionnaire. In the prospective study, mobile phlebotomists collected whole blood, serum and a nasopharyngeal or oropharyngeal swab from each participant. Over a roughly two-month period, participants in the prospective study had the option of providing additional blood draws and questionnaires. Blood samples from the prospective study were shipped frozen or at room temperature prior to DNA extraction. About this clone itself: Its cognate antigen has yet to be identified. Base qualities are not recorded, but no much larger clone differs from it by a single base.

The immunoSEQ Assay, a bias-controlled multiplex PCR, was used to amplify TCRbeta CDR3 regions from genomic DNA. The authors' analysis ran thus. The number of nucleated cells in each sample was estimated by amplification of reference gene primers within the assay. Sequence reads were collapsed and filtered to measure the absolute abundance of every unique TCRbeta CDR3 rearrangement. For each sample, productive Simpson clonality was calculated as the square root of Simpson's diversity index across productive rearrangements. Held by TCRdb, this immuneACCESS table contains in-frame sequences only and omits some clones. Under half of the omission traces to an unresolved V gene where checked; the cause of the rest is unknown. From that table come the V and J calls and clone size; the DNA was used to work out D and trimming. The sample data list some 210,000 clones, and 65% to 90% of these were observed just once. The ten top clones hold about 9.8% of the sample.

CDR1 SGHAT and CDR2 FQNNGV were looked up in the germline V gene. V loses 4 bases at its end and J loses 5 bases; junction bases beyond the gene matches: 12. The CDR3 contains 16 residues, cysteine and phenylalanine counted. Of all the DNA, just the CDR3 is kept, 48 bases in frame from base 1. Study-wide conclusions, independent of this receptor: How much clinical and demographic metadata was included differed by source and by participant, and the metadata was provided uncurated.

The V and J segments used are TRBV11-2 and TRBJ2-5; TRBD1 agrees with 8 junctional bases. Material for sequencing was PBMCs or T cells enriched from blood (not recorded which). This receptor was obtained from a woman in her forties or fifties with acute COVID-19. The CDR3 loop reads CASSSYRTGPGETQYF. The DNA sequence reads TGTGCCAGCAGCTCATACCGGACAGGGCCGGGTGAGACCCAGTACTTC.